One T cell receptor (beta chain) is described in this entry. As yet, its antigen is unknown. The data were obtained in a study of cytomegalovirus exposure and HLA in healthy donors. Overall study results and limits: Follow-up analysis found HLA locus-dependent TCR association rates, highest for DRB1 and lowest for HLA-C. The productive fraction for most TCR beta V segments was about 87% or about 30% in an earlier analysis. Accounts indicate the classifier identified cytomegalovirus status with strong specificity and sensitivity.

PCR amplification relied on 60 Vbeta primers (plus 13 Jbeta primers). Only in-frame clones appear in the TCRdb table, and some are missing; sequencing was by immunoSEQ multiplex PCR. This table has 150,000 or so clones, more than 75% appearing once. The CDR3 is 14 residues long. The receptor was derived from a man aged 50-59 years in good health and CMV-seronegative. The sequenced sample was PBMCs. The V call is TRBV21-1, the J call TRBJ2-7; TRBD1 is taken as the D call from the table, unchecked against the DNA. TRBV21-1 is a documented pseudogene. This CDR3 is CASSTPTRFYEQYF. The CDR3 nucleotides read TGTGCCAGCAGCACCCCGACAAGGTTCTACGAGCAGTACTTC.